One sample yielded the 18 T cell receptor beta chains listed below, sequenced in a study of blood T cell repertoires in COVID-19. The assay was immunoSEQ multiplex PCR, and TCRdb's table has in-frame clones only and misses some. The sample contains approximately 60,000 clones, 65% to 90% of which appear only once. Sequencing used peripheral blood. The receptors originated from a man aged 45 to 65 with active COVID-19.

The chain joins TRBV9 to TRBJ2-2; 8 nucleotides line up with TRBD2. This CDR3 has 16 amino acids. Looked up from germline, CDR1 is SGDLS and CDR2 is YYNGEE. With 3 bases clipped from V and 1 base from J, the junction kept 5 bases outside the gene matches. The CDR3 region has the DNA TGTGCCAGCAGCGCACGAGCGGGAGTGAACACCGGGGAGCTGTTTTTT. The encoded protein is CASSARAGVNTGELFF.

This clone occurred a few times. The J gene is TRBJ1-2, the V gene TRBV28; D may be TRBD1 (6 bases). Trimming took 7 bases from V and 3 from J, leaving 9 bases between them. This CDR3 contains 12 residues. The germline V gene encodes CDR1 MDHEN and CDR2 SYDVKM. The CDR3 coding sequence is TGTGCCAGCACGGCAGGGGACTATGGCTACACCTTC. Translated, it gives CASTAGDYGYTF.

This rearrangement joins TRBV6-6 to TRBJ2-2; tentative D call: TRBD1 (5 bases). The CDR3 runs to 15 residues. The germline gives CDR1 MNHNY, CDR2 SVGAGI (reference sequence). V was pared by 3 bases and J by 9 bases, with 17 bases between. Here the CDR3 reads CASSYLPGQGRELFF. DNA for the CDR3: TGTGCCAGCAGTTATTTACCAGGTCAGGGCAGGGAGCTGTTTTTT.

The chain couples TRBV5-4 to TRBJ2-1; 10 bases line up with TRBD2. Germline CDR1 and CDR2: SGHNT and YYREEE (reference sequence). Losses at the gene ends were 2 bases for V and 8 bases for J; bases not matched to a gene: 7. CDR3 length: 15 residues. CDR3: CASSLGAGGSDEQFF. CDR3 nucleotides: TGTGCCAGCAGCTTAGGAGCGGGAGGGAGCGATGAGCAGTTCTTC.

The CDR3 sequence is CASKLGGLGHNEQFF. The DNA of the CDR3 is TGTGCCAGCAAGCTCGGGGGACTAGGGCACAATGAGCAGTTCTTC. The chain is built from TRBV6-5 and TRBJ2-1; 8 nucleotides match TRBD2. Trimming cost V 7 bases and J 5 bases; bases outside gene matches: 10. The CDR3 spans 15 residues. Germline assignment: CDR1 MNHEY and CDR2 SVGAGI.

The CDR3 region has the DNA TGTGCCACCAGTGACGTGACAGGGGGTGGCTACACCTTC. Translation gives CATSDVTGGGYTF. The gene calls are TRBV24-1 and TRBJ1-2; 9 nucleotides agree with TRBD1. V dropped 4 bases and J dropped 7; count of bases not matched to a gene: 3. The CDR3 consists of 13 residues. The germline gives CDR1 KGHDR, CDR2 SFDVKD.

This sequence joins TRBV5-5 and TRBJ1-2; 8 nucleotides agree with TRBD1. The CDR3 runs to 15 residues. Trimming at V came to 4 bases and at J to 2 bases, leaving 7 bases not matched to a gene. CDR1 is SGHKS and CDR2 is YYEKEE in the germline V gene (reference sequence). CDR3 protein: CASSRTAGGNYGYTF. The CDR3 nucleotides are TGTGCCAGCAGCCGAACGGCAGGGGGCAACTATGGCTACACCTTC.

Here the CDR3 reads CAAGGRGYTF. The CDR3 nucleotides are TGTGCCGCGGGGGGCCGAGGCTACACCTTC. The rearrangement links TRBV27 to TRBJ1-2, with D possibly being TRBD1 (6 bases). Germline CDR1 and CDR2: MNHEY and SMNVEV (reference sequence). The V end lost 11 bases, the J end lost 8 bases, and 12 bases lay between the germline ends. This CDR3 is 10 amino acids long.

The chain couples TRBV6-5 to TRBJ2-6, with D hard to call. From germline, CDR1 is MNHEY and CDR2 SVGAGI. Trimming removed 8 bases at V and 4 bases at J, with 9 bases between. The length of the CDR3 is 13 residues. The CDR3 DNA follows: TGTGCCAGCTGGAGATCCGGGGCCAACGTCCTGACTTTC. It encodes CASWRSGANVLTF.

The chain combines TRBV12-5 with TRBJ2-1; TRBD1 agrees at 8 bases. The CDR3 consists of 19 residues. Germline loops: CDR1 LGHNT, CDR2 FRNRAP. V was clipped by 4 bases and J by 5 bases; unmatched bases: 19. CDR3 sequence (DNA): TGTGCTAGTGGTTCCAGAACGGTCCCCGGGACAGGCCTACACAATGAGCAGTTCTTC. Protein product: CASGSRTVPGTGLHNEQFF.

The CDR3 region is CASSLGQDSPPSTDTQYF. The DNA for the CDR3 is TGTGCCAGCAGCTTAGGTCAGGACAGTCCTCCTAGCACAGATACGCAGTATTTT. The chain links TRBV7-9 to TRBJ2-3, with D perhaps matching TRBD1 (6 bases). The CDR3 covers 18 residues. V was trimmed by 1 base and J by 0 bases, leaving 17 bases between them. Germline V gene sequence: CDR1 SEHNR, CDR2 FQNEAQ (reference sequence).

The rearrangement links TRBV19 to TRBJ1-2; TRBD1 might be the D (5 bases). Trimming took off 6 bases at V and 0 bases at J, with 11 bases between the two ends. Germline CDR1 and CDR2: LNHDA and SQIVND (reference sequence). The CDR3 spans 14 residues. The CDR3 here is CASRGGGANYGYTF. The CDR3 bases are TGTGCCAGTAGAGGCGGGGGGGCTAACTATGGCTACACCTTC.

The chain links TRBV5-4 to TRBJ2-5; 11 bases align to TRBD2. Per germline, CDR1 SGHNT and CDR2 YYREEE (reference sequence). With V trimmed by 6 bases and J by 2 bases, 6 bases remained unmatched. This CDR3 is 15 amino acids long. The CDR3 here is CASTPSGGLQETQYF. The CDR3 DNA reads TGTGCCAGCACCCCTAGCGGGGGGCTTCAAGAGACCCAGTACTTC.

Only one count was recorded for this clone. The chain carries TRBV9 and TRBJ1-2; no clear D gene. The V end lost 6 bases, the J end lost 7 bases, and 19 bases lay between the germline ends. The CDR3 extends over 14 amino acids. The germline V gene encodes CDR1 SGDLS and CDR2 YYNGEE. In DNA, the CDR3 is TGTGCCAGCAATCGGGGTTCCGTAGTGGCTGGCTACACCTTC. The encoded protein is CASNRGSVVAGYTF. The full variable domain, its missing parts supplied by reference TRBV9 and TRBJ1-2, is DSGVTQTPKHLITATGQRVTLRCSPRSGDLSVYWYQQSLDQGLQFLIQYYNGEERAKGNILERFSAQQFPDLHSELNLSSLELGDSALYFCASNRGSVVAGYTFGSGTRLTVV.

V and J are TRBV9 and TRBJ1-2; possibly TRBD1 for D (6 bases). Trimming removed 4 bases at V and 4 bases at J, with 11 bases between. Germline V lookup: CDR1 SGDLS, CDR2 YYNGEE. CDR3 length: 13 residues. This chain's CDR3 is CASSPPQGYGYTF. The CDR3 coding sequence is TGTGCCAGCAGCCCCCCACAGGGCTATGGCTACACCTTC.

This clone was detected once. This CDR3 is also generated by other DNA sequences in the sample. V and J are TRBV7-8 and TRBJ1-1, with 10 bases lining up with TRBD1. The CDR3 spans 16 residues. The germline V gene encodes CDR1 SGHVS and CDR2 FQNEAQ. The V segment lost 2 bases and the J segment 1 base; nucleotides outside the gene matches: 4. The chain's CDR3 is CASSLRDRGSNTEAFF. CDR3 in DNA: TGTGCCAGCAGCTTAAGGGACAGGGGTTCGAACACTGAAGCTTTCTTT.

This clone was found once. V is TRBV9 and J is TRBJ2-2; TRBD2 is a possible D gene (5 bases). This CDR3 contains 16 residues. V gave up 4 bases and J gave up 3 bases, with 16 bases separating them. CDR1 and CDR2 from the germline V gene are SGDLS and YYNGEE. CDR3 residues: CASSPRGGSDTGELFF. The CDR3 nucleotides read TGTGCCAGCAGCCCCCGGGGTGGGTCGGACACCGGGGAGCTGTTTTTT.

The genes are TRBV18 and TRBJ1-4; the D is unclear. Germline loops: CDR1 KGHSH, CDR2 LQKENI. V lost 2 bases, J lost 12 bases, and 13 bases lay in between. This CDR3 has 13 residues. CDR3 residues: CASSPTTEVELFF. The CDR3 bases are TGTGCCAGCTCACCAACCACCGAAGTAGAACTGTTTTTT.